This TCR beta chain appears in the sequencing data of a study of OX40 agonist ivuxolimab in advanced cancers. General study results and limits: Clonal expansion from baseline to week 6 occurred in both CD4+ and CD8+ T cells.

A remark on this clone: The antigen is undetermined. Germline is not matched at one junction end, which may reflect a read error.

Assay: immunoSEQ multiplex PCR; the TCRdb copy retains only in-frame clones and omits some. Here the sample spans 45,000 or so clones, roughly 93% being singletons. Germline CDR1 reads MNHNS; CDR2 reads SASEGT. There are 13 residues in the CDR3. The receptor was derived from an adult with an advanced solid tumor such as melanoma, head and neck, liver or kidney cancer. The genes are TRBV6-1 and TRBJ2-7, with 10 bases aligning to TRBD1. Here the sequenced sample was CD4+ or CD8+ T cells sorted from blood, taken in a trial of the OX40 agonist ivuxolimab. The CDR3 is CASSEAGFWDRGF. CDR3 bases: TGTGCCAGCAGTGAAGCGGGGTTCTGGGACAGGGGCTTC.